This entry concerns a single TCR beta chain. The CDR3 runs 14 residues. V lost 8 bases, J lost 3 bases, and 4 bases stayed unmatched. From germline, CDR1 is LNHDA and CDR2 SQIVND (reference sequence). The repertoire was sequenced with immunoSEQ multiplex PCR; TCRdb's copy has only in-frame clones and lacks some. The top ten hold approximately 0.4% of the sample, which has some 70,000 clones, 85% to 90% seen once. The entry originates in a study of Tregs in tolerant kidney transplant recipients. V usage is TRBV19 and J usage is TRBJ1-5; 10 bases agree with TRBD1. The sequence was obtained from a human donor who received a combined kidney and bone marrow transplant. This specimen was CD4+ T cells from blood, taken before the transplant. CDR3 region: CASGDRGLNQPQHF. CDR3 bases: TGTGCCAGTGGGGACAGGGGCCTCAATCAGCCCCAGCATTTT.